This T cell receptor beta chain derives from a study of blood T cell repertoires in COVID-19. In the study overall: The origin of the acute and convalescent COVID-19 samples was the United States, Italy and Spain. Nucleic acid was either cDNA or gDNA, and it came from T cells, B-cell-depleted T cells, or PBMCs.

This clone has only a few counts. The germline V gene encodes CDR1 SGHRS and CDR2 YFSETQ. The J segment lost 2 bases and the V segment lost 3 bases, leaving 10 bases of the junction unmatched. The length of the CDR3 is 16 residues. Assignments of participants to cohorts depended upon their own reported clinical history. Recovered Cohort 3 donors showed two negative PCRs, clearance, or symptom resolution. Here immunoSEQ multiplex PCR was the method, and the copy in TCRdb shows in-frame clones only, minus some. The sample includes about 300,000 clones, over 75% of them seen just once. The chain is built from TRBV5-1 and TRBJ1-2; 7 bases are a match to TRBD1. The material sequenced was PBMCs or T cells enriched from blood (not recorded which). The origin of this receptor is a man aged 25 to 40 who had recovered from COVID-19. This chain's CDR3 is CASSSGQTRTNYGYTF. CDR3 sequence (DNA): TGCGCCAGCAGCTCGGGACAGACTAGAACCAACTATGGCTACACCTTC. Using reference TRBV5-1 and TRBJ1-2 for the parts outside the CDR3, the full variable domain is KAGVTQTPRYLIKTRGQQVTLSCSPISGHRSVSWYQQTPGQGLQFLFEYFSETQRNKGNFPGRFSGRQFSNSRSEMNVSTLELGDSALYLCASSSGQTRTNYGYTFGSGTRLTVV.